Listed below are T cell receptor beta chains from one sample, sequenced in a study of cytomegalovirus exposure and HLA in healthy donors. Assay: immunoSEQ multiplex PCR; the TCRdb copy retains only in-frame clones and omits some. The sample contains about 90,000 clones, roughly 80% of which appear only once. Sequencing was done on a sample of PBMCs. The receptors were gathered from a man between 25 and 39 years old in good health and CMV-seronegative. Both conserved end residues are trimmed from each CDR3.

TRBV19	13	TRBJ2-5	ASSIQGDLQETQY
TRBV29-1	11	TRBJ1-1	SVEDGGADEAF
TRBV7-2	10	TRBJ1-2	ASSPRDYGYT
TRBV5-4	12	TRBJ2-3	ASSQDGVAGTQY
TRBV5-4	11	TRBJ2-7	ASSVGEGRLQY
TRBV6-6	11	TRBJ1-5	ASSTGQGQPQH
TRBV7-6	12	TRBJ1-5	ASSLAPEDQPQH
TRBV27	10	TRBJ1-2	ATRGQFYGYT
TRBV5-1	11	TRBJ1-2	ASSDKQGYGYT
TRBV7-2	12	TRBJ1-2	ASSLVGGNYGYT
TRBV9	12	TRBJ1-1	ASSVSGSGTEAF
TRBV25-1	11	TRBJ1-4	ASKDSFNEKLF
TRBV27	14	TRBJ1-1	ASSLIQGISGTEAF
TRBV19	12	TRBJ1-1	ASSPGQVNTEAF
TRBV12-5	9	TRBJ2-5	ASGYTGTQY
TRBV7-9	12	TRBJ1-2	ASSAGQGVYGYT
TRBV5-1	12	TRBJ1-1	ASSPGQVPTEAF
TRBV6-4	13	TRBJ2-7	ASSEMAGVNYEQY
TRBV7-3	11	TRBJ1-1	ASSLVASAEAF
TRBV6-5	11	TRBJ1-5	ASSRGASQPQH
TRBV5-1	12	TRBJ2-7	ASFDGTGVYEQY
TRBV7-8	14	TRBJ1-4	ASSPQGGGNNEKLF
TRBV29-1	13	TRBJ2-1	SVVPGQGSYNEQF
TRBV7-6	15	TRBJ2-6	ASRYAGFDSGANVLT
TRBV6-6	11	TRBJ1-1	ASSYRDFMGAF
TRBV7-9	14	TRBJ2-2	ASVRPGLGNTGELF
TRBV7-9	12	TRBJ2-7	ASSQTGVTYEQY
TRBV20-1	9	TRBJ2-5	SARPGETQY
TRBV6-6	9	NA	ASSEHYEQY
TRBV7-2	15	TRBJ2-7	ASSTYTSWVTLYEQY
TRBV4-1	14	TRBJ1-4	ASSQSPGQYNEKLF
TRBV28	14	TRBJ2-7	ASSYSWTGVPYEQY
TRBV28	15	TRBJ2-5	ASSSGLAGPRRETQY
TRBV4-2	13	TRBJ1-4	ASSQGAGAREKLF
TRBV7-9	16	TRBJ1-5	ASSSGQSPANSNQPQH
TRBV9	12	TRBJ2-7	ASSPGQGAREQY
TRBV7-9	15	TRBJ1-5	ASSSSAGQAFNQPQH
TRBV18	16	TRBJ2-7	ASSPLRTQDRGPYEQY
TRBV20-1	9	TRBJ1-1	SARGQPEAF
TRBV19	13	TRBJ1-2	ASSMDGQVAYGYT
TRBV7-8	16	TRBJ1-1	ASSSGTGGAGFQLKAF
TRBV2	10	TRBJ1-1	ASSDRVAEAF
TRBV5-8	12	TRBJ2-5	ARRGAVKGETQY
TRBV6-4	12	TRBJ1-2	ASSPGGWNYGYT
TRBV6-6	14	TRBJ2-3	ASSSGLAGFTDTQY
TRBV14	12	TRBJ2-1	ASSPTGVTNEQF
TRBV27	10	TRBJ2-7	ASSDRAYEQY
TRBV4-3	13	TRBJ1-6	ASSQDSSYNSPLH
TRBV19	13	TRBJ2-6	ASRAKGTGANVLT
TRBV7-9	11	TRBJ1-2	ASSLSGQLGYT
TRBV6-1	12	TRBJ1-2	ASSEGQGAGGYT
TRBV7-8	11	TRBJ1-2	ASSGQGISGYT
TRBV5-1	15	TRBJ2-2	ASSLDFPTGFTGELF
TRBV2	11	TRBJ1-1	ASSSDRTREAF
TRBV30	10	TRBJ1-3	AAGYSGNTIY